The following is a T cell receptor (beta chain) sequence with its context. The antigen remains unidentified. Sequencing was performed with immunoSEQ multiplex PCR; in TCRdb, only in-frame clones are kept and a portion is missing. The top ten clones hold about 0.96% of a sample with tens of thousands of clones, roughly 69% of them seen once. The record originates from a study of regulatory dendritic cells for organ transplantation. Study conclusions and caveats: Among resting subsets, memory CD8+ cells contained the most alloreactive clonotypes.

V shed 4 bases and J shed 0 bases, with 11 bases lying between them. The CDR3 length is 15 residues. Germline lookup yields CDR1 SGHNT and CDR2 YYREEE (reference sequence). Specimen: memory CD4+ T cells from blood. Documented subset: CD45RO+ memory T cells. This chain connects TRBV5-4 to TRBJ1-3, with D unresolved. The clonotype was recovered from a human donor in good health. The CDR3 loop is CASSPSRDSGNTIYF. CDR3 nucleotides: TGTGCCAGCAGCCCTTCCCGGGACTCTGGAAACACCATATATTTT.